The 28 T cell receptor beta chains below all came from one sample that was sequenced in a study of blood T cell repertoires in COVID-19 (dated by TCRdb to about 2020). Library generation was performed with the immunoSEQ multiplex PCR assay. The source is immuneACCESS, and TCRdb retained only in-frame sequences with V and J called. Part of the clones is not carried over; for the studies checked, unresolved V genes explain less than half of this, and the remainder is unexplained. The sample contains around 100,000 clones, about 87% of them found a single time. Jointly, the top ten make up about 4.8% of the sample. The specimen sequenced was peripheral blood. The source is a woman aged 50 to 60 with acute or convalescent COVID-19.

Only a few counts were recorded for this clone. The CDR3 DNA follows: TGTGCCAGCAGCTGGGCAGGGGGGAATGAGCAGTTCTTC. Translation: CASSWAGGNEQFF. The V call is TRBV11-1, the J call TRBJ2-1; a weak D match, TRBD1 (7 bases). This CDR3 has 13 amino acids. The V gene's germline CDR1 is SGHAT and CDR2 FQDESV (reference sequence). V lost 4 bases to trimming and J lost 7 bases, with 11 bases between them.

This clone is a singleton in its sample. The chain has TRBV7-3 and TRBJ2-7; 9 positions agree with TRBD2. V lost 5 bases to trimming and J lost 5 bases; unmatched junction nucleotides: 10. Germline-derived CDR1 and CDR2 are SGHTA and FQGTGA. The CDR3 extends over 15 amino acids. The CDR3 nucleotides are TGTGCCAGCAGCCCGACGGGACTAGCAAGCGACGAGCAGTACTTC. This translates into CASSPTGLASDEQYF.

The chain employs TRBV10-3 and TRBJ2-6; 7 nucleotides match TRBD1. The J segment lost 0 bases and the V segment lost 5 bases, leaving 7 bases of the junction unmatched. The CDR3 contains 17 residues. Germline V CDR1 and CDR2: ENHRY, SYGVKD. For the CDR3, the DNA is TGTGCCATCAGTCGAGAGACAGGGAGCTCTGGGGCCAACGTCCTGACTTTC. This translates into CAISRETGSSGANVLTF.

This clone was detected once. V usage is TRBV7-9 and J usage is TRBJ1-2, with 8 bases that match TRBD1. Trimming took 6 bases from V and 2 from J; bases not matched to a gene: 11. The CDR3 is 16 residues long. Germline V gene sequence: CDR1 SEHNR, CDR2 FQNEAQ (reference sequence). The CDR3 region is CASRSGLGTGNYGYTF. The CDR3 nucleotides read TGTGCCAGCAGGAGTGGTTTGGGGACAGGAAACTATGGCTACACCTTC.

The chain is built from TRBV9 and TRBJ1-4; 7 bases align to TRBD1. CDR3 length: 17 amino acids. Germline-derived CDR1 and CDR2 are SGDLS and YYNGEE. Unmatched junction bases numbered 5, after V lost 0 bases and J lost 0 bases. CDR3: CASSVDTGAATNEKLFF. The CDR3 bases are TGTGCCAGCAGCGTAGATACAGGGGCTGCAACTAATGAAAAACTGTTTTTT. The complete variable domain, with remaining parts taken from reference TRBV9 and TRBJ1-4, reads DSGVTQTPKHLITATGQRVTLRCSPRSGDLSVYWYQQSLDQGLQFLIQYYNGEERAKGNILERFSAQQFPDLHSELNLSSLELGDSALYFCASSVDTGAATNEKLFFGSGTQLSVL.

This chain uses TRBV6-5 with TRBJ1-1; D might be TRBD1 (6 bases). CDR3 length: 13 residues. Germline CDR1 reads MNHEY; CDR2 reads SVGAGI. The germline V and J ends were trimmed by 6 bases and 1 base, with 9 bases remaining between them. The CDR3 loop reads CASRPDRNTEAFF. The CDR3 DNA reads as TGTGCCAGCAGACCGGACAGGAACACTGAAGCTTTCTTT.

Turning to this clone: The sample contains more than one DNA sequence encoding this CDR3. The chain couples TRBV28 to TRBJ2-7; 12 bases are a match to TRBD2. With 4 bases clipped from V and 6 bases from J, the junction kept 1 base outside the gene matches. This CDR3 is built from 13 residues. Germline values: CDR1 MDHEN, CDR2 SYDVKM. The CDR3 protein is CASSSGLAGEQYF. The DNA for the CDR3 is TGTGCCAGCAGTTCGGGACTAGCGGGCGAGCAGTACTTC.

The rearrangement joins TRBV6-5 to TRBJ1-1, with D possibly being TRBD1 (5 bases). Per germline, CDR1 MNHEY and CDR2 SVGAGI. The CDR3 sequence is 13 residues long. Trimming took off 8 bases at V and 6 bases at J, with 16 bases between the two ends. CDR3 region: CASLGGASPEAFF. CDR3 bases: TGTGCCAGCTTGGGCGGGGCGTCCCCTGAAGCTTTCTTT.

The CDR3 DNA reads TGTGCAAGTCGCCTGGACAGGGGACGAGGCTACACCTTC. Encoded protein: CASRLDRGRGYTF. The rearrangement uses TRBV12-2 and TRBJ1-2; TRBD1, the table's D call, was not compared with the DNA. TRBV12-2 is described as a pseudogene. The CDR3 sequence is 13 residues long.

The rearrangement uses TRBV10-2 and TRBJ2-1; 8 bases map to TRBD2. V trimming: 4 bases; J trimming: 10 bases; junction bases outside the gene matches: 12. Germline assignment: CDR1 WSHSY and CDR2 SAAADI. The CDR3 consists of 15 residues. The CDR3 DNA sequence: TGCGCCAGCAGTGGGCCCGAGCGGGAGATTCGGGAGCAGTTCTTC. It encodes CASSGPEREIREQFF.

V gene TRBV19 combines with J gene TRBJ1-6; 12 nucleotides line up with TRBD1. The CDR3 extends over 16 amino acids. J was trimmed by 8 bases and V by 7 bases; bases with no gene match: 9. CDR1 and CDR2 (germline): LNHDA, SQIVND (reference sequence). The CDR3 bases are TGTGCCAGTATGCGGGACAGGGGGCAGAAGCATTCACCCCTCCACTTT. Its protein is CASMRDRGQKHSPLHF.

The J gene is TRBJ1-4, the V gene TRBV6-5; D is undetermined. CDR3 size: 12 residues. Germline V gene lookup returns CDR1 MNHEY and CDR2 SVGAGI. With 7 bases removed from V and 8 bases from J, the gap between germline ends came to 11 bases. CDR3 sequence reads: CASNFQREKLFF. The CDR3 nucleotides read TGTGCCAGCAATTTCCAGAGGGAAAAACTGTTTTTT.

The chain employs TRBV4-1 and TRBJ2-7; D may be TRBD2 (5 bases). The CDR3 contains 15 residues. Germline values: CDR1 MGHRA, CDR2 YSYEKL. The germline V and J ends were trimmed by 0 bases and 3 bases, with 12 bases remaining between them. The CDR3 reads CASSQEGRTYYEQYF. The CDR3 DNA sequence: TGCGCCAGCAGCCAAGAGGGCAGGACTTACTACGAGCAGTACTTC.

This chain joins TRBV12-3 or TRBV12-4 and TRBJ2-7; a possible D gene is TRBD1 (6 bases). CDR3 length: 13 amino acids. With 6 bases removed from V and 4 bases from J, the gap between germline ends came to 13 bases. CDR3 nucleotide sequence: TGTGCCAGCAGCTTGCAGGGGCCTTACGAGCAGTACTTC. Its protein product is CASSLQGPYEQYF.

The rearrangement joins TRBV11-2 to TRBJ2-5; possible D gene TRBD2, 6 bases. V gave up 1 base and J gave up 4 bases, with 16 bases separating them. The CDR3 is 16 residues long. CDR1 and CDR2 (germline): SGHAT, FQNNGV. CDR3: CASSLGPLGGRETQYF. The CDR3 nucleotides are TGTGCCAGCAGCTTAGGTCCCTTGGGGGGAAGAGAGACCCAGTACTTC.

The chain uses TRBV6-5 and TRBJ1-5, with D uncertain. V lost 2 bases to trimming and J lost 4 bases, with 12 bases between them. This CDR3 region has 15 residues. CDR1 is MNHEY, CDR2 SVGAGI, per germline. Here the CDR3 reads CASSYPPPINQPQHF. The CDR3 region has the DNA TGTGCCAGCAGTTACCCGCCCCCTATAAATCAGCCCCAGCATTTT.

This clone occurred a few times. The V and J genes are TRBV28 and TRBJ1-6; 9 bases agree with TRBD1. CDR1 and CDR2 from the germline V gene are MDHEN and SYDVKM. The V gene end was trimmed by 8 bases and the J gene end by 5 bases; junction bases not matched to a gene: 7. CDR3 length: 15 amino acids. The CDR3 here is CASATGDRDNSPLHF. CDR3 bases: TGTGCCAGCGCTACTGGGGACAGGGATAATTCACCCCTCCACTTT.

The genes are TRBV28 and TRBJ1-2, with D perhaps matching TRBD1 (6 bases). V lost 2 bases and J lost 1, with 11 bases in between. CDR1 is MDHEN, CDR2 SYDVKM, per germline. This CDR3 has 15 amino acids. Here the CDR3 reads CASSLGLGGNYGYTF. The CDR3 DNA follows: TGTGCCAGCAGTTTAGGCCTAGGGGGTAACTATGGCTACACCTTC.

This chain uses TRBV30 with TRBJ1-5; no firm D call. Trimming took off 1 base at V and 0 bases at J, with 10 bases between the two ends. Germline values: CDR1 GTSNPN, CDR2 SVGIG (reference sequence). This CDR3 has 15 residues. The CDR3 region has the DNA TGTGCCTGGAGTGGAGGCAGCGTTAGCAATCAGCCCCAGCATTTT. Its translation: CAWSGGSVSNQPQHF.

The CDR3 here is CASSPYGQETQYF. Here the CDR3 DNA reads TGTGCCAGCAGCCCGTACGGCCAAGAGACCCAGTACTTC. The V gene is TRBV3-1 (or the pseudogene TRBV3-2), the J gene TRBJ2-5; D call uncertain. This CDR3 contains 13 residues. The V gene lost 4 bases and the J gene lost 1 base, with 7 bases spanning the gap. Germline CDR1 is LGHDT and CDR2 is YNNKEL (reference sequence).

The gene calls are TRBV3-1 (or the pseudogene TRBV3-2) and TRBJ1-1; D is ambiguous. CDR1 and CDR2 from the germline V gene are LGHDT and YNNKEL (reference sequence). The V and J ends lost 1 base and 8 bases respectively, with 14 bases between them. The CDR3 has 14 residues. The CDR3 sequence is CASSQAAGFAEAFF. Written as DNA, the CDR3 is TGTGCCAGCAGCCAAGCCGCCGGGTTCGCCGAAGCTTTCTTT.

This clone was picked up a small number of times. V is TRBV4-3 and J is TRBJ2-1, with 13 bases identical to TRBD2. The J segment lost 9 bases and the V segment lost 3 bases, leaving 11 bases of the junction unmatched. The CDR3 spans 17 residues. Germline CDR1 LGHNA, CDR2 YSLEER. CDR3 in amino acids: CASSQGTGLAGDIEQFF. In DNA form, the CDR3 reads TGCGCCAGCAGCCAGGGGACAGGACTAGCGGGAGATATTGAGCAGTTCTTC.

The rearrangement links TRBV27 to TRBJ2-5, with TRBD2 matching over 8 bases. The CDR3 is made up of 16 amino acids. Germline V gene data show CDR1 as MNHEY and CDR2 as SMNVEV (reference sequence). Unmatched junction bases numbered 8, after V lost 2 bases and J lost 3 bases. Written as DNA, the CDR3 is TGTGCCAGCAGTTTAACCGGGAGGGACCTTAAAGAGACCCAGTACTTC. It specifies CASSLTGRDLKETQYF.

This clone was seen only once. This chain links TRBV5-8 with TRBJ1-1; D is unresolved. The V gene's germline CDR1 is SGHTS and CDR2 YDEGEE. V lost 4 bases and J 1 base, leaving 8 bases between the germline ends. This CDR3 contains 13 residues. Written as DNA, the CDR3 is TGTGCCAGCAGCCTATTGAGGAACACTGAAGCTTTCTTT. It yields the protein CASSLLRNTEAFF. The full variable domain, its missing parts supplied by reference TRBV5-8 and TRBJ1-1, is EAGVTQSPTHLIKTRGQQATLRCSPISGHTSVYWYQQALGLGLQFLLWYDEGEERNRGNFPPRFSGRQFPNYSSELNVNALELEDSALYLCASSLLRNTEAFFGQGTRLTVV.

V and J are TRBV6-1 and TRBJ1-5; TRBD1 aligns across 9 bases. The CDR3 consists of 16 residues. Germline CDR1 is MNHNS and CDR2 is SASEGT. J gave up 7 bases and V 4 bases, and 11 bases lay outside the gene matches. In DNA, the CDR3 is TGTGCCAGCAGTGGCGGGACAGGGAGGAACGGGCAGCCCCAGCATTTT. Its protein product is CASSGGTGRNGQPQHF.

The chain joins TRBV18 to TRBJ2-5, with D uncertain. The V gene's germline CDR1 is KGHSH and CDR2 LQKENI. V lost 2 bases and J lost 1, with 8 bases in between. The CDR3 sequence is 14 residues long. CDR3 in amino acids: CASSPNLSQETQYF. The CDR3 nucleotides are TGTGCCAGCTCACCAAATTTATCCCAAGAGACCCAGTACTTC. Looking up the rest from reference TRBV18 and TRBJ2-5 gives the full variable domain: NAGVMQNPRHLVRRRGQEARLRCSPMKGHSHVYWYRQLPEEGLKFMVYLQKENIIDESGMPKERFSAEFPKEGPSILRIQQVVRGDSAAYFCASSPNLSQETQYFGPGTRLLVL.

This chain joins TRBV28 and TRBJ1-4, with 8 bases matching TRBD1. The germline gives CDR1 MDHEN, CDR2 SYDVKM. With V trimmed by 6 bases and J by 8 bases, 8 bases remained unmatched. The CDR3 is made up of 14 amino acids. The CDR3 protein is CASSSGQAEEKLFF. In DNA, the CDR3 is TGTGCCAGCAGCTCGGGACAGGCTGAGGAAAAACTGTTTTTT. Full variable domain (outside the CDR3, taken from reference TRBV28 and TRBJ1-4): DVKVTQSSRYLVKRTGEKVFLECVQDMDHENMFWYRQDPGLGLRLIYFSYDVKMKEKGDIPEGYSVSREKKERFSLILESASTNQTSMYLCASSSGQAEEKLFFGSGTQLSVL.

The V call is TRBV25-1, the J call TRBJ1-3; TRBD1 might be the D (6 bases). The V end was cut by 11 bases, the J end by 1 base, with 15 bases between. The germline gives CDR1 MGHDK, CDR2 SYGVNS. This CDR3 contains 14 residues. The chain's CDR3 is CAAGAANSGNTIYF. The CDR3 nucleotides read TGTGCCGCGGGGGCGGCCAATTCTGGAAACACCATATATTTT.